This TCR beta chain was found in a study of post-analysis software for immune sequencing data (dated by TCRdb to between 2014 and 2016). Regarding the complete study: The recorded disease courses included relapsing-remitting, secondary progressive and progressive-relapsing multiple sclerosis, and some patients had no subtype annotation. The patient repertoires were compared against 11 previously published healthy control repertoires obtained from donors aged roughly 6 to 25 years. A subset of samples was prepared in parallel using single-end sample barcoding, then pooled and co-amplified after Illumina adapter ligation.

Library generation was performed with PCR. The sequencer listed for this sample is Illumina HiSeq 2500. To reduce PCR and sequencing biases, unique molecular identifiers were built into the TCR beta cDNA libraries. Roughly 500,000 cDNA molecules were obtained per 1 to 10 million input T cells, so each molecule approximated one T cell. The same protocol used for the earlier healthy control dataset was applied to prepare and sequence the patient libraries. Samples belonging to the same batch were prepared together, multiplexed and sequenced on a shared HiSeq lane. Processing in the source paper ran as follows. MIGEC was used to process the raw barcoded reads, and molecular identifier groups with only a single read were discarded before consensus assembly and CDR3 extraction. VDJtools was used for post-analysis of the clonotype tables, with diversity normalized by down-sampling every dataset to the smallest sample size. To correct batch-related cross-sample contamination, repertoire overlap clustering matched CDR3 amino acid sequences but not nucleotide sequences. Clones were called with MiXCR by TCRdb after fastp trimmed the public reads at Q25, and only in-frame beta chains were retained. Rows with one shared CDR3 protein collapse into an entry with the most common genes and DNA. Clone size and V and J calls follow TCRdb, not the original study. This sample has hundreds of thousands of distinct CDR3 sequences in its table, and approximately 38% of those were observed once. The ten most abundant clones make up 13% of the sample.

TCR beta repertoires were profiled from peripheral blood of roughly 13 young patients with multiple sclerosis to demonstrate the VDJtools post-analysis software. Multiple sclerosis patients were children and adolescents aged about 6 to 17 years. V drops 6 bases and J drops 3 bases, leaving 5 bases in between. Taken from the germline V gene, the CDR1 and CDR2 loops are SGHVS and FQNEAQ. The cysteine opens and the phenylalanine closes a CDR3 of 11 amino acids. Only CDR3 DNA remains: 33 bases, in frame from the first base. Study-wide conclusions, independent of this receptor: When samples were clustered directly using the F measure, samples prepared in the same batch co-clustered strongly, which prompted a batch-effect correction. Multiple sclerosis patients had significantly lower normalized Chao1 diversity than controls, a result that suggests substantial peripheral T-cell clonal expansion. The control group was slightly older than the multiple sclerosis patient group. A handful of TRBV segments, including TRBV5-6, TRBV5-1 and TRBV20-1, were significantly more frequent in patients than controls.

In regard to this clonotype: Its antigen is unknown. No base qualities exist here, and no much larger clone lies one base off it.

The sample consisted of blood. The receptor comes from a girl aged 5 to 17 with multiple sclerosis. The rearrangement combines TRBV7-8 with TRBJ2-5, with no confident D gene call. The nucleotides are TGTGCCAGCAGGACGGAAGAGACCCAGTACTTC. It translates as CASRTEETQYF. With the rest looked up from the reference TRBV7-8 and TRBJ2-5 genes rather than sequenced, the full variable domain is GAGVSQSPRYKVAKRGQDVALRCDPISGHVSLFWYQQALGQGPEFLTYFQNEAQLDKSGLPSDRFFAERPEGSVSTLKIQRTQQEDSAVYLCASRTEETQYFGPGTRLLVL.